This is a list of T cell receptor beta chains from one sample in a study of blood T cell repertoires in COVID-19. Using immunoSEQ multiplex PCR, the repertoire was profiled, and TCRdb retains in-frame clones only, with some absent. The data show about 140,000 clones, about four fifths seen once. The material sequenced was PBMCs or T cells enriched from blood (not recorded which). The receptors shown here come from a woman aged 45-65 years with acute COVID-19. Each CDR3 is given without its conserved first and last residue. Each record gives: V gene, J gene, CDR3 protein.

V: TRBV10-2
J: TRBJ2-7
CDR3: ASRETGGRGEQY

V: TRBV19
J: TRBJ1-1
CDR3: ASSGTLGTEAF

V: TRBV19
J: TRBJ1-1
CDR3: ASTPLPGADTEAF

V: TRBV9
J: TRBJ1-6
CDR3: ASSVSRTAYNSPLH

V: TRBV9
J: TRBJ1-4
CDR3: ASSTPGTGTGEKLF

V: TRBV7-9
J: TRBJ2-3
CDR3: ASSTRQGRSTDTQY

V: TRBV4-3
J: TRBJ2-7
CDR3: ASSQDLGTGALVAV

V: TRBV9
J: TRBJ1-2
CDR3: ASSVESGGSVSYGYT

V: TRBV11-2
J: TRBJ2-1
CDR3: ASTGQGHEQF

V: TRBV6-5
J: TRBJ2-5
CDR3: ASRGETSGSWTQY

V: TRBV5-1
J: TRBJ1-4
CDR3: ASSSGEKGEKLF

V: TRBV12-5
J: TRBJ1-1
CDR3: ASGFFPGYTEAF

V: TRBV7-6
J: TRBJ2-2
CDR3: ASSKGSGMDTGELF

V: TRBV27
J: TRBJ2-1
CDR3: ASRLIPGLAINEQF

V: TRBV25-1
J: TRBJ1-3
CDR3: ASSEYAGNTIY

V: TRBV5-5
J: TRBJ2-6
CDR3: ASSFGSISGANVLT

V: TRBV7-8
J: TRBJ1-1
CDR3: ASSLLGGGSEAF

V: TRBV2
J: TRBJ2-6
CDR3: ASTGSGANVLT

V: TRBV5-6
J: TRBJ1-2
CDR3: ASSLWGTGGLYGYT

V: TRBV20-1
J: TRBJ2-3
CDR3: SAPFTDTQY

V: TRBV11-2
J: TRBJ2-6
CDR3: ASSLVGLSSGANVLT

V: TRBV7-7
J: TRBJ2-1
CDR3: ASSPVSGGSEQF

V: TRBV19
J: TRBJ1-5
CDR3: ASRKTENQPQH

V: TRBV7-3
J: TRBJ2-1
CDR3: ASSLTSLPGGNEQF

V: TRBV13
J: TRBJ2-2
CDR3: ASSLGWRSNTGELF

V: TRBV30
J: TRBJ2-7
CDR3: AWSLTGSTVGEQY

V: TRBV5-6
J: TRBJ1-5
CDR3: ASSLGAVSNQPQH